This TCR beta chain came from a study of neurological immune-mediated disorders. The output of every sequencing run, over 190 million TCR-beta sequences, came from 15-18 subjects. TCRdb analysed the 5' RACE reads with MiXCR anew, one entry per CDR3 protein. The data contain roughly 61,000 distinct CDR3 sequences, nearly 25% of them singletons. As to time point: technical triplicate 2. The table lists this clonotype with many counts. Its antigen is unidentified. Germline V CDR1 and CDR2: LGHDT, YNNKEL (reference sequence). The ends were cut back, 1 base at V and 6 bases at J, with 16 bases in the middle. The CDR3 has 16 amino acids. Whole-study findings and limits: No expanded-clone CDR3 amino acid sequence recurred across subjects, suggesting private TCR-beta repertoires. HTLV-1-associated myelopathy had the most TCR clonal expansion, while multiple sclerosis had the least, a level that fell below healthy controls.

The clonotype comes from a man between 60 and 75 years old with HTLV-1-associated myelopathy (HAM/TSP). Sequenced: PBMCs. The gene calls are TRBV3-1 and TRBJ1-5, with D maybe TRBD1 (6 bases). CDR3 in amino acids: CASSQGGQGIGQPQHF. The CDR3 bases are TGTGCCAGCAGCCAAGGGGGGCAGGGGATCGGTCAGCCCCAGCATTTT.